The 3 T cell receptor beta chains listed next were all sequenced from one sample in a study of blood T cells in healthy people across ages. Together with a sample-barcoded 5' primer, a J-beta primer mix was included in a second PCR lasting roughly 6 to 12 cycles. From the 5' RACE reads, TCRdb called clonotypes with MiXCR, one entry per CDR3 protein. The repertoire holds approximately 1,000,000 distinct CDR3 sequences, with more than 30% as singletons. Sequenced material: blood. These receptor sequences come from a man aged 18 to 30 in good health.

The genes are TRBV4-2 and TRBJ1-1; 8 positions agree with TRBD1. This CDR3 has 15 amino acids. Germline CDR1 LGHNA, CDR2 YNFKEQ. J gave up 6 bases and V 1 base, and 7 bases lay outside the gene matches. The CDR3 nucleotides read TGTGCCAGCAGCCAAGTCGTGTCAGGGGGCGCTGAAGCTTTCTTT. Its protein is CASSQVVSGGAEAFF.

V and J are TRBV20-1 and TRBJ1-1; D is unresolved. The CDR3 contains 13 residues. The V end was cut by 6 bases, the J end by 1 base, with 12 bases between. Germline V lookup: CDR1 DFQATT, CDR2 SNEGSKA (reference sequence). The CDR3 nucleotides read TGCAGTGCAATCGGGAGCTGGAACACTGAAGCTTTCTTT. Amino acid sequence: CSAIGSWNTEAFF.

V and J are TRBV20-1 and TRBJ2-5; 8 positions match TRBD2. Germline CDR1 and CDR2: DFQATT and SNEGSKA (reference sequence). The ends lost 6 bases at V and 4 bases at J; junction bases unmatched: 13. The CDR3 has 15 residues. This CDR3 reads CSARGTAGELETQYF. The CDR3 DNA follows: TGCAGTGCCAGGGGCACAGCGGGGGAGTTAGAGACCCAGTACTTC.